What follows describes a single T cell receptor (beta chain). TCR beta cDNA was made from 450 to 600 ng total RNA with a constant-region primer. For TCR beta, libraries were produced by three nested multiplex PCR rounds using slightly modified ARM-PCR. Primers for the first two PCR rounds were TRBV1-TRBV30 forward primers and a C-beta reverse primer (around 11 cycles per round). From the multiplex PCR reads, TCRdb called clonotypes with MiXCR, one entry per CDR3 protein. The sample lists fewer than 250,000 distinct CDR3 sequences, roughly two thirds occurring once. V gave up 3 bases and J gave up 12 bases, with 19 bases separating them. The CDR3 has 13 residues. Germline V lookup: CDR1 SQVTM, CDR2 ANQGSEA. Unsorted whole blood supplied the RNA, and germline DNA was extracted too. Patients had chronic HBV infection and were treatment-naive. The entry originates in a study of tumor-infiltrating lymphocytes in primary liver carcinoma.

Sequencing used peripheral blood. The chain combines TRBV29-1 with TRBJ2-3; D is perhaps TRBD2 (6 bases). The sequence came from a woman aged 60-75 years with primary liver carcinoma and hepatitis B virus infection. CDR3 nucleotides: TGCAGCGTTGACGAACTAGCAGCAGGTACACAGTATTTT. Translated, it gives CSVDELAAGTQYF.